The TCR beta chain under discussion was sequenced for a study of CXCR3-negative and CXCR3-positive naive CD8 T cells (dated by TCRdb to between 2018 and 2021). Study-level background: In total, some 140 million TRB reads were obtained, or roughly 1.5 +/- 0.3 million reads per library. Data from 11 donors, pooled across two independent experiments, went into the diversity and physicochemical repertoire analyses. TRBV-TRBJ cluster analysis included naive subsets from about 5 donors and memory cells from 3 donors.

Concerning this clonotype itself: The target of this receptor is not known.

The sequencing machine was a NextSeq 550. The Human TCR Profiling Kit (MiLaboratory) was used to make UMI-labeled 5' RACE TRB cDNA libraries. cDNA synthesis used the entire amount of extracted RNA, and PCR amplification then used the entire amount of cDNA produced. Libraries were prepared in parallel with an identical number of PCR cycles. The source study handled its data this way. With a minimum of two reads required per UMI, MIGEC and MiXCR pulled out about 52,000 +/- 9,100 unique UMI-labeled TRB cDNA molecules from each library. An average of about 40,000 +/- 10,000 functional in-frame TRB CDR3 nucleotide clonotypes without stop codons was found per library. After each sample was downsampled to 5000 UMI-labeled TRB molecules, VDJtools was used to calculate diversity metrics such as normalized Shannon-Wiener and Chao1. VDJtools computed clonotype-size-weighted physicochemical properties of the central five CDR3 residues: interaction energy, strength, volume and Kidera factor 4. After reprocessing by TCRdb, each CDR3 protein sequence is one entry, and no DNA is given. TCRdb's processing, not the authors', yielded these V and J calls. The sample's records list about 50,000 distinct CDR3 sequences. The ten largest account for approximately 0.52% of the sample.

For every CD8+ T cell subset, fewer than 350,000 cells were flow-sorted straight into RLT lysis buffer, and each subset was sorted in triplicate. To keep memory contaminants out, a stringent definition of naive CD8+ T cells was applied: CD45RO-CCR7+CD27+CD95-. Peripheral blood mononuclear cells were isolated from buffy coats using standard density gradient centrifugation. A FACSAria III was used to flow-sort naive CXCR3-negative and CXCR3-positive CD8+ T cells. Total RNA was extracted from sorted cells using an RNeasy Mini Kit. The CDR3 runs 15 amino acids, cysteine and phenylalanine included. No coding sequence is recorded. The germline V gene provides CDR1 LGHNA and CDR2 YSLEER. Broader findings and caveats from the paper: Repertoire diversity was comparably high in both naive subsets but much lower in memory CD8+ T cells. Because CXCR3 expression was partially decreased after cryopreservation, freshly isolated PBMCs were used for most assays. Compared with CXCR3-negative naive cells, CXCR3-positive naive cells had TRB CDR3s with higher hydrophobicity (lower Kidera factor 4), lower energy, and higher strength and volume indices. Similar TRBV-TRBJ usage was shown by naive CXCR3-negative and CXCR3-positive cells from the same donor, whereas distinct patterns were shown by memory cells. Because surface CD5, which has been linked to self-reactivity in mice, was comparable between naive subsets, TCR interaction strength was also inferred from TRB CDR3 physicochemical properties.

The receptor's source is a human donor in good health. Some clones in this sample may be carry-over from other donors' samples. The chain is made from TRBV4-3 and TRBJ2-7; lacking DNA, the TRBD1 call made by TCRdb goes unchecked. The sample taken for sequencing was naive CXCR3+ CD8+ T cells from blood. The sample's cell subset or site label, in plain terms: CD45RO-CCR7+CD27+CD95- naive CD8+ T cells expressing CXCR3 (TNR3+). The CDR3 amino acid sequence is: CASSQSMTGAYEQYF.